This T cell receptor beta chain was identified in a study of regulatory T cells in long-lasting Graves disease. Study in general: Antithyroid drug intake by newly diagnosed Graves' patients had lasted under 3 months. Whole-study findings and limits: Accuracy could have been hurt by small sample size. Patients whose Graves' disease persisted exhibited lower TCR diversity than those newly diagnosed.

Germline CDR1 LNHNV, CDR2 YYDKDF (reference sequence). The CDR3 has 16 amino acids. The V end was cut by 0 bases, the J end by 3 bases, with 11 bases between. This clonotype has just a few counts. The antigen is unknown. Both iRepertoire HTBI primers and Arm-PCR of CDR3 regions were used to build the TCR beta libraries. From the multiplex PCR reads, TCRdb called clonotypes with MiXCR, one entry per CDR3 protein. The data hold about 360,000 distinct CDR3 sequences, with around 15% observed a single time. Time point described: newly diagnosed GD, antithyroid drugs for less than 3 months. RNA isolated from PBMCs was used to make the TCR library. The same data also contributed to another study, on T cells in Graves' hyperthyroidism and ophthalmopathy.

The chain couples TRBV15 to TRBJ1-4; a weak D match, TRBD1 (6 bases). This receptor was identified in a young woman with Graves disease. The specimen was peripheral blood mononuclear cells (PBMCs), collected at new diagnosis, from a patient treated with antithyroid drugs. In DNA form, the CDR3 reads TGTGCCACCAGCAGAGATCGGCAGGGGTCTAATGAAAAACTGTTTTTT. This gives the protein CATSRDRQGSNEKLFF.